The rows below give T cell receptor beta chains drawn from one sample of a study of shared clonotypes between healthy human individuals. Using immunoSEQ multiplex PCR, the repertoire was profiled, and TCRdb retains in-frame clones only, with some absent. Of about 770,000 clones detected, approximately 72% appear once; the ten largest clones hold under 2%. The sequenced sample was memory CD4+ T cells sorted from blood. These TCRs come from a woman in her twenties or thirties in good health. The CDR3 runs from the conserved cysteine through the conserved F or W. Each record gives: clone size, D gene, V gene, J gene, CDR3 length, CDR3 DNA, CDR3 protein. A D gene is named only where the DNA matches it firmly. Expanded clones are given a class, and other clones once, few, many or no size at all.

>once|.|TRBV5-1|TRBJ2-7|17
TGCGCCAGCAGTCCCGAGGGTGTCAGGAGGGGCCCCGGCGAGCAGTACTTC
CASSPEGVRRGPGEQYF
>.|.|TRBV6-6|TRBJ2-7|12
TGTGCCAGCAGCGTGGGTGGGTACGAGCAGTACTTC
CASSVGGYEQYF
>few|.|TRBV7-8|TRBJ1-2|13
TGTGCCAGCAGCGAAGGGGGGCGGGATGGCTACACCTTC
CASSEGGRDGYTF
>.|.|TRBV28|TRBJ2-4|16
TGTGCCAGCAGTCCCCCGAGAGACCTAGCCAAAAACATTCAGTACTTC
CASSPPRDLAKNIQYF
>few|TRBD1|TRBV28|TRBJ2-3|16
TGTGCCAGCATCACAGGGGGTTCTCCTAGCACAGATACGCAGTATTTT
CASITGGSPSTDTQYF
>.|.|TRBV7-2|TRBJ1-1|13
TGTGCCAGCAGCTCGCAGAGAGAGACTGAAGCTTTCTTT
CASSSQRETEAFF
>.|.|TRBV2|TRBJ1-2|12
TGTGCCAGCAGCGCCGACAGCTATGGCTACACCTTC
CASSADSYGYTF
>.|TRBD1|TRBV2|TRBJ1-5|15
TGTGCCAGCAGTAGGACAGGGCAGAACAATCAGCCCCAGCATTTT
CASSRTGQNNQPQHF
>few|.|TRBV2|TRBJ1-1|15
TGTGCCAGCAGTGTGGGCACAGTAAGGAACACTGAAGCTTTCTTT
CASSVGTVRNTEAFF
>.|TRBD2|TRBV29-1|TRBJ2-7|14
TGCAGCGTCCAACTAGCGGGAGGGTCCTACGAGCAGTACTTC
CSVQLAGGSYEQYF
>.|TRBD1|TRBV6-5|TRBJ2-7|15
TGTGCCAGCAGTTACTCCAGACAGGGTGGCCACGAGCAGTACTTC
CASSYSRQGGHEQYF
>many|.|TRBV7-9|TRBJ2-7|15
TGTGCCAGCAGCCCGGGGGACGGGGGATTTTACGAGCAGTACTTC
CASSPGDGGFYEQYF
>.|.|TRBV28|TRBJ2-3|15
TGTGCCAGCAGTTCAGGCGCAACAGGGCCAGATACGCAGTATTTT
CASSSGATGPDTQYF
>.|.|TRBV30|TRBJ2-5|13
TGTGCCTGGAGCAACCGGCCGGGGGAGACCCAGTACTTC
CAWSNRPGETQYF
>.|TRBD1|TRBV6-5|TRBJ1-1|16
TGTGCCAGCAGTTACTCCTACAGGGGGCGCTTGGCTGAAGCTTTCTTT
CASSYSYRGRLAEAFF
>.|.|TRBV5-1|TRBJ1-2|13
TGCGCCAGCAGCTTACCATCTTTGGATGGCTACACCTTC
CASSLPSLDGYTF
>once|.|TRBV5-1|TRBJ2-7|13
TGCGCCAGCTCTGGGGGGAATCGTTACGAGCAGTACTTC
CASSGGNRYEQYF
>.|.|TRBV28|TRBJ1-1|13
TGTGCCAGCAGTCCAGTAAGGGTTCTGTCTGCTTTCTTT
CASSPVRVLSAFF
>.|TRBD2|TRBV5-1|TRBJ2-2|14
TGCGCCAGCAGCTTACTAGCGGGAGTGATGGAGCTGTTTTTT
CASSLLAGVMELFF
>.|.|TRBV28|TRBJ1-2|15
TGTGCCAGCAGTCCAACACTACAGGGTCTTTATGGCTACACCTTC
CASSPTLQGLYGYTF
>.|.|TRBV15|TRBJ2-4|17
TGTGCCACCAGCAGAGATCGAAGGAGGGGGGCCAAAAACATTCAGTACTTC
CATSRDRRRGAKNIQYF
>.|.|TRBV2|TRBJ2-1|16
TGTGCCAGCAATGCGCCTGGTAGGGATCGTGGCAATGAGCAGTTCTTC
CASNAPGRDRGNEQFF
>many|.|TRBV2|TRBJ2-2|15
TGTGCCAGCAGTTTCTACAGGGCAAACACCGGGGAGCTGTTTTTT
CASSFYRANTGELFF
>.|.|TRBV6-5|TRBJ2-4|15
TGTGCCAGCAGTTATGGTTCTCAGGGAGGCTACATTCAGTACTTC
CASSYGSQGGYIQYF
>many|TRBD2|TRBV6-6|TRBJ2-5|15
TGTGCCAGCAGCCTACTAGCGGGAGTTCAAGAGACCCAGTACTTC
CASSLLAGVQETQYF
>.|.|TRBV15|TRBJ2-2|16
TGTGCCACCAGCAGGTCCCTTGCCAGGGAGTCCGGGGAGCTGTTTTTT
CATSRSLARESGELFF
>.|TRBD2|TRBV11-2|TRBJ2-7|16
TGTGCCAGCAGCTTGAGGGGGACTAGCGGGAGAGGCGAGCAGTACTTC
CASSLRGTSGRGEQYF
>few|.|TRBV5-4|TRBJ2-2|15
TGTGCCAGCAGCCTGGGAGGTAGGGGCACCGGGGAGCTGTTTTTT
CASSLGGRGTGELFF
>.|.|TRBV4-1|TRBJ2-7|15
TGCGCCAGCAGCCAAGCGGCCTACCCGACGGGAGAGCAGTACTTC
CASSQAAYPTGEQYF
>.|.|TRBV6-6|TRBJ2-5|15
TGTGCCAGCAGTTACAGGCAGCTTGGGGGAGAGACCCAGTACTTC
CASSYRQLGGETQYF
>once|.|TRBV28|TRBJ2-7|15
TGTGCCAGCAGCCGACCCGGGGGTAGCTCCTACGAGCAGTACTTC
CASSRPGGSSYEQYF
>few|TRBD2|TRBV5-1|TRBJ2-2|17
TGCGCCAGCAGCAAGGCGGCGGGAGGGGCGAACACCGGGGAGCTGTTTTTT
CASSKAAGGANTGELFF
>.|.|TRBV7-9|TRBJ2-5|14
TGTGCCAGCAGCCCAGCGCCGGGGCAAGAGACCCAGTACTTC
CASSPAPGQETQYF
>.|.|TRBV5-1|TRBJ2-7|14
TGCGCCAGCAGCTCCAACACAAACTCCTACGAGCAGTACTTC
CASSSNTNSYEQYF
>.|.|TRBV5-1|TRBJ1-5|15
TGCGCCAGCAGCTTGGATGGCGAAGGCAATCAGCCCCAGCATTTT
CASSLDGEGNQPQHF
>few|.|TRBV5-1|TRBJ2-5|14
TGCGCCAGCAGCTTAGGAGGATCCCAAGAGACCCAGTACTTC
CASSLGGSQETQYF
>once|TRBD1|TRBV6-5|TRBJ2-3|13
TGTGCCAGCAGCCGACAGGGGTCAGATACGCAGTATTTT
CASSRQGSDTQYF
>.|.|TRBV18|TRBJ2-5|13
TGTGCCAGCTCACCACGAGGGGCAGAGACCCAGTACTTC
CASSPRGAETQYF
>.|.|TRBV5-8|TRBJ2-5|13
TGTGCCAGCACCCCTGGAAGAGGAGAGACCCAGTACTTC
CASTPGRGETQYF
>.|TRBD1|TRBV4-2|TRBJ2-7|13
TGTGCCAGCAGCGTTACAGGGGCGTACGAGCAGTACTTC
CASSVTGAYEQYF
>.|TRBD2|TRBV28|TRBJ2-3|15
TGTGCCAGCAGTTTGGCACTAGCGGGAGGACATACGCAGTATTTT
CASSLALAGGHTQYF
>few|TRBD2|TRBV7-2|TRBJ2-3|14
TGTGCCAGCACACTAGCGGTCAGCACAGATACGCAGTATTTT
CASTLAVSTDTQYF
>.|TRBD2|TRBV15|TRBJ2-5|15
TGTGCCACCAGCAGGGGTAGCGGGAGGGAAGAGACCCAGTACTTC
CATSRGSGREETQYF
>.|TRBD1|TRBV6-1|TRBJ1-1|14
TGTGCCAGCAGATCTGACCAGGGGGACACTGAAGCTTTCTTT
CASRSDQGDTEAFF
>.|.|TRBV9|TRBJ1-5|15
TGTGCCAGCAGCGTAGGGGGTAGGGCGGATCAGCCCCAGCATTTT
CASSVGGRADQPQHF
>.|.|TRBV11-2|TRBJ2-7|14
TGTGCCAGCAGCCCCATACAGGGAAGTTACGAGCAGTACTTC
CASSPIQGSYEQYF
>.|.|TRBV5-1|TRBJ1-4|14
TGCGCCAGCAGCTTGGATGGAACTAATGAAAAACTGTTTTTT
CASSLDGTNEKLFF
>.|TRBD2|TRBV4-1|TRBJ2-7|18
TGCGCCAGCAGCCAAGATGGGGGGGGTCGCGGGAGAATAGAGGAGCAGTACTTC
CASSQDGGGRGRIEEQYF
>.|.|TRBV18|TRBJ2-3|14
TGTGCCAGCTCACCACCGGGACTTTCGGATACGCAGTATTTT
CASSPPGLSDTQYF
>.|TRBD1|TRBV7-6|TRBJ2-7|15
TGTGCCAGCAGCTCTCGGACAGGGAAAGGGGACGAGCAGTACTTC
CASSSRTGKGDEQYF
>many|.|TRBV28|TRBJ1-2|15
TGTGCCAGCCGGAGGGCAGGGGCATTGAGCTATGGCTACACCTTC
CASRRAGALSYGYTF
>once|.|TRBV2|TRBJ2-7|14
TGTGCCAGCAGGAGGCGTGAGCTTGACTACGAGCAGTACTTC
CASRRRELDYEQYF
>.|.|TRBV2|TRBJ2-7|11
TGTGCCAGCAAGTATTCCTACGAGCAGTACTTC
CASKYSYEQYF
>.|.|TRBV4-1|TRBJ1-4|15
TGCGCCAGCAGCCAAGACCGGGCCCATAATGAAAAACTGTTTTTT
CASSQDRAHNEKLFF
>.|TRBD1|TRBV5-1|TRBJ1-3|16
TGCGCCAGCAGCTCACAGGGGGTGCCTTCTGGAAACACCATATATTTT
CASSSQGVPSGNTIYF
>.|.|TRBV7-8|TRBJ1-1|16
TGTGCCAGCAGCTTAGCGGACACAGTAGCTGGCACTGAAGCTTTCTTT
CASSLADTVAGTEAFF
>few|TRBD1|TRBV2|TRBJ2-5|16
TGTGCCAGCAGTCGGAACCGCAGGGGGCTGGGGGAGACCCAGTACTTC
CASSRNRRGLGETQYF
>.|.|TRBV4-1|TRBJ2-7|16
TGCGCCAGCAGCCAAGCTCGGGGCCACACCGAGTACGAGCAGTACTTC
CASSQARGHTEYEQYF
>.|.|TRBV6-5|TRBJ2-1|14
TGTGCCAGCAGGGACTACGGAGGGAGAAATGAGCAGTTCTTC
CASRDYGGRNEQFF